Following are 18 T cell receptor beta chains from one sample sequenced in a study of T cell responses to AZD1222 COVID-19 vaccine. TCRdb's copy holds only in-frame clones and misses some; the assay was immunoSEQ multiplex PCR. This sample has about 120,000 clones, with roughly 85% found just once. The specimen comprised peripheral blood, sampled on day 0 of AZD1222 vaccination. These receptors all come from an adult in good health.

On this clone itself: The junction does not match germline at one end; this may be a read error. The chain is built from TRBV19 and TRBJ2-7, with 7 positions matching TRBD1. The germline V gene encodes CDR1 LNHDA and CDR2 SQIVND (reference sequence). This CDR3 is built from 14 residues. CDR3: CASSVTGYSHEQYF. CDR3 bases: TGTGCCAGTAGCGTGACAGGGTACTCCCACGAGCAGTACTTC.

The chain has TRBV7-8 and TRBJ2-6; D may be TRBD2 (5 bases). In germline, CDR1 is SGHVS, CDR2 FQNEAQ. Trimming left V 6 bases short and J 0 bases short, with 12 bases between. This CDR3 is built from 16 residues. CDR3 DNA: TGTGCCAGCAGGCTGACGGGGATCTCTGGGGCCAACGTCCTGACTTTC. Its translation: CASRLTGISGANVLTF.

The CDR3 nucleotides are TGCGCCAGCAGCTTCCTTCAGTTAACCTCCTACAATGAGCAGTTCTTC. Protein: CASSFLQLTSYNEQFF. The gene calls are TRBV5-1 and TRBJ2-1; D is undetermined. The CDR3 runs 16 residues. V was trimmed by 2 bases and J by 0 bases, leaving 12 bases between them. Germline CDR1 reads SGHRS; CDR2 reads YFSETQ. Based on the CDR3 plus reference TRBV5-1 and TRBJ2-1, the full variable domain is KAGVTQTPRYLIKTRGQQVTLSCSPISGHRSVSWYQQTPGQGLQFLFEYFSETQRNKGNFPGRFSGRQFSNSRSEMNVSTLELGDSALYLCASSFLQLTSYNEQFFGPGTRLTVL.

The chain links TRBV19 to TRBJ1-6; TRBD1 might be the D (5 bases). V lost 6 bases to trimming and J lost 10 bases, with 16 bases between them. The CDR3 has 14 residues. Germline-derived CDR1 and CDR2 are LNHDA and SQIVND (reference sequence). The chain's CDR3 is CASSPGPWDSPLHF. The CDR3 nucleotides are TGTGCCAGTAGCCCGGGACCCTGGGACTCACCCCTCCACTTT.

This CDR3 is CASKYGQGDYEQYF. For the CDR3, the DNA is TGCGCCAGCAAATACGGACAGGGGGACTACGAGCAGTACTTC. V gene TRBV10-2 combines with J gene TRBJ2-7, with 10 positions matching TRBD1. The CDR3 is made up of 14 amino acids. Germline values: CDR1 WSHSY, CDR2 SAAADI. V lost 7 bases and J lost 3; bases outside the gene matches: 6.

This chain uses TRBV20-1 with TRBJ2-2; D unresolved. The CDR3 runs 14 residues. Germline assignment: CDR1 DFQATT and CDR2 SNEGSKA (reference sequence). Trimming took 3 bases from V and 2 from J, leaving 10 bases between them. The chain's CDR3 is CSASIAVNTGELFF. CDR3 sequence (DNA): TGCAGTGCTAGTATCGCGGTAAACACCGGGGAGCTGTTTTTT.

The chain is built from TRBV12-3 or TRBV12-4 and TRBJ2-3; D gene unclear. Trimming removed 8 bases from V and 6 bases from J, with 6 bases in between. The CDR3 covers 10 residues. CDR3 amino acids: CASAFDTQYF. CDR3 in DNA: TGTGCCAGCGCTTTTGATACGCAGTATTTT.

The chain has TRBV20-1 and TRBJ2-1; TRBD2 agrees at 12 bases. Germline CDR1 is DFQATT and CDR2 is SNEGSKA (reference sequence). The CDR3 contains 15 residues. J lost 8 bases, V lost 6 bases, and 11 bases had no gene match. The CDR3 here is CSASGLAGFGHEQFF. The CDR3 DNA reads TGCAGTGCCAGTGGACTAGCGGGATTTGGCCATGAGCAGTTCTTC.

V and J are TRBV5-1 and TRBJ2-3; the match to TRBD2 covers 8 bases. The CDR3 has 15 residues. J was trimmed by 5 bases and V by 0 bases; bases with no gene match: 5. Per germline, CDR1 SGHRS and CDR2 YFSETQ. CDR3 DNA sequence: TGCGCCAGCAGCTTGGGCGGGACTAGTAGAGATACGCAGTATTTT. As protein: CASSLGGTSRDTQYF.

The gene calls are TRBV24-1 and TRBJ1-3; no firm D call. Germline V gives CDR1 KGHDR, CDR2 SFDVKD. There are 14 residues in the CDR3. V lost 3 bases, J lost 2 bases, and 7 bases lay in between. CDR3 sequence: CATSDATAGNTIYF. In DNA, the CDR3 is TGTGCCACCAGTGATGCAACGGCTGGAAACACCATATATTTT.

This chain connects TRBV5-5 to TRBJ2-7, with TRBD1 as a possible D gene (10 bases). Trimming removed 4 bases from V and 3 bases from J, with 17 bases in between. CDR3 size: 15 residues. Germline CDR1 SGHKS, CDR2 YYEKEE (reference sequence). In DNA, the CDR3 is TGTGCCAGCAGCCTAGCGGGACAGGGGATCTACGAGCAGTACTTC. Residues: CASSLAGQGIYEQYF.

The chain is built from TRBV29-1 and TRBJ2-1, with TRBD2 matching 10 bases. CDR1 and CDR2 (germline): SQVTM, ANQGSEA. This CDR3 region has 15 residues. Trimming took 6 bases from V and 8 from J; bases not matched to a gene: 13. CDR3 amino acids: CSVGVLAGGKDEQFF. CDR3 nucleotides: TGCAGCGTGGGTGTTTTAGCGGGGGGCAAGGATGAGCAGTTCTTC.

V gene TRBV27 combines with J gene TRBJ2-2; possible D gene TRBD2, 5 bases. The CDR3 sequence is 16 residues long. Trimming pared 8 bases from V and 0 bases from J, leaving 16 bases between. Per germline, CDR1 MNHEY and CDR2 SMNVEV (reference sequence). The CDR3 protein is CASRDSWEPNTGELFF. The CDR3 DNA reads as TGTGCCAGCCGCGATAGTTGGGAGCCGAACACCGGGGAGCTGTTTTTT.

This chain uses TRBV7-2 with TRBJ1-2; TRBD1 agrees at 11 bases. The CDR3 contains 16 residues. Per the germline V gene, CDR1 is SGHTA and CDR2 is FQGNSA. V lost 0 bases to trimming and J lost 5 bases; unmatched junction nucleotides: 5. CDR3 region: CASSLAGQGAGYGYTF. CDR3 bases: TGTGCCAGCAGCTTAGCCGGACAGGGGGCGGGGTATGGCTACACCTTC.

V and J are TRBV4-3 and TRBJ2-1; 7 bases line up with TRBD2. The CDR3 runs 15 residues. V lost 1 base and J lost 5; bases outside the gene matches: 5. Germline lookup yields CDR1 LGHNA and CDR2 YSLEER. CDR3 DNA sequence: TGCGCCAGCAGCCAAGCCCCTAGCGGTAACAATGAGCAGTTCTTC. Translation gives CASSQAPSGNNEQFF.

The V and J genes are TRBV12-3 or TRBV12-4 and TRBJ2-5; D is perhaps TRBD1 (5 bases). This CDR3 contains 13 residues. The V and J ends lost 5 bases and 5 bases respectively, with 12 bases between them. The CDR3 DNA sequence: TGTGCCAGCAGTCACGCAGGGCTCGAGACCCAGTACTTC. This codes for CASSHAGLETQYF.

This clone came up once. The chain links TRBV6-5 to TRBJ2-7; D might be TRBD1 or TRBD2, each matching 5 bases. This CDR3 is 15 amino acids long. Germline V lookup: CDR1 MNHEY, CDR2 SVGAGI. V was clipped by 2 bases and J by 2 bases, with 13 bases between them. CDR3 DNA sequence: TGTGCCAGCAGTTACGCCGGGACCGAACCCTACGAGCAGTACTTC. This gives the protein CASSYAGTEPYEQYF.

V is TRBV11-2 and J is TRBJ1-2, with 9 bases fitting TRBD1. Germline V gene data show CDR1 as SGHAT and CDR2 as FQNNGV. V lost 3 bases to trimming and J lost 4 bases; unmatched junction nucleotides: 12. The CDR3 length is 17 residues. The CDR3 here is CASSLGPGQGDGYGYTF. The CDR3 bases are TGTGCCAGCAGCTTGGGCCCGGGACAGGGTGATGGCTATGGCTACACCTTC.